The source of this T cell receptor beta chain is a study of T-cell memory formation after mild COVID-19. This CDR3 comprises 15 residues. Per the germline V gene, CDR1 is SQVTM and CDR2 is ANQGSEA. Trimming removed 6 bases from V and 5 bases from J; junction bases left unmatched: 11. MiXCR was run by TCRdb on the 5' RACE reads, yielding one entry per CDR3 protein. Altogether about 560,000 distinct CDR3 sequences are present, 15% to 20% being singletons, with the ten largest covering 9.5% to 15%. Overall study findings and caveats: CD4+ contracting clones were found mainly in CM and EM, and CD8+ ones in EMRA. Contracting clones from day 15 to 85 had balanced CD4/CD8; later expanders favoured CD4+.

This clonotype was recorded a few times. Its antigen is unknown. V gene TRBV29-1 combines with J gene TRBJ2-7; 12 bases agree with TRBD2. Sequencing was carried out using PBMCs or a T cell subset sorted from them (not recorded which). This clonotype originated in an adult woman who had mild COVID-19 (a few samples of this study predate the infection). Cell type and time point are not known. Here the CDR3 DNA reads TGCAGCGTATCTGACGGACTAGCGGGAACCGACGAGCAGTACTTC. Its protein is CSVSDGLAGTDEQYF.